This T cell receptor (beta chain) was observed in a study of neurological immune-mediated disorders. General study points: None of the features examined (clinical or MRI) was associated with the multiple sclerosis repertoire cluster. One related-CDR3 cluster, found by phylogenetic grouping, held repertoires of 18 of 34 multiple sclerosis patients and is a possible signature. The expanded clones of different subjects shared no CDR3 amino acid sequences (suggesting private repertoires in all groups).

CDR3 size: 14 residues. Trimming shortened V by 2 bases and J by 6 bases, and 14 bases separated the two germline ends. Germline CDR1 and CDR2: SGHRS and YFSETQ. This clonotype was counted ten times or more. Its target is unknown. The method for making cDNA was 5'RACE, and it used 10-nucleotide random UMIs. MiXCR, applied by TCRdb to the 5' RACE reads, yields one record per CDR3 protein. The data contain over 55,000 distinct CDR3 sequences, 2% to 2.5% of them singletons. The chain is built from TRBV5-1 and TRBJ1-1; D unclear. The clonotype comes from a man aged 50-59 years with multiple sclerosis. The sample taken for sequencing was PBMCs. CDR3 sequence: CASSFLDYAAEAFF. For the CDR3, the DNA is TGCGCCAGCAGCTTCCTTGACTATGCAGCTGAAGCTTTCTTT.